Listed below are T cell receptor beta chains from one sample, sequenced in a study of OX40 agonist ivuxolimab in advanced cancers. Clones were read by immunoSEQ multiplex PCR, and TCRdb kept only the in-frame ones, dropping some. This sample yields tens of thousands of clones, of which 94% are seen a single time; around a tenth belongs to the top ten. Sequenced material: CD4+ or CD8+ T cells sorted from blood, taken in a trial of the OX40 agonist ivuxolimab. These receptor sequences come from an adult with an advanced solid tumor such as melanoma, head and neck, liver or kidney cancer. Both conserved end residues are part of each CDR3. D genes are given only for firm matches. Size tells how often a clone was seen (once, few, many) or the class of an expanded clone, and some rows leave it out.

DNA	CDR3	V	J	size	D
TGTGCCAGCAGCTTACGTGAGCAGTTCTTC	CASSLREQFF	TRBV7-2	TRBJ2-1	.	.
TGTGCCAGCAGCCACCGAGCAGGGAGGTTGGGAGATACGCAGTATTTT	CASSHRAGRLGDTQYF	TRBV4-2	TRBJ2-3	once	.
TGTGCCAGTAGTATAGGGGGACAGCTTTTTAATGAAAAACTGTTTTTT	CASSIGGQLFNEKLFF	TRBV19	TRBJ1-4	.	TRBD1
TGTGCCAGCAGCTTAGAAAGACAGATAAACACCATATATTTT	CASSLERQINTIYF	TRBV13	TRBJ1-3	once	.
TGTGCCAGCAGCCAATCGTCCAGGAGCTCCTACGAGCAGTACTTC	CASSQSSRSSYEQYF	TRBV7-2	TRBJ2-7	.	.
TGTGCCAGCAGCATTAGCGGGAGAGACACCGGGGAGCTGTTTTTT	CASSISGRDTGELFF	TRBV5-4	TRBJ2-2	.	TRBD2
TGTGCCAGCAGATTTAGGACAAGCAATCAGCCCCAGCATTTT	CASRFRTSNQPQHF	TRBV28	TRBJ1-5	.	.
TGTGCCAGCAGTCCGACGGCTGATACGCAGTATTTT	CASSPTADTQYF	TRBV28	TRBJ2-3	.	.
TGTGCCAGCAGGTTGGGCGGGAGTTCCTACAATGAGCAGTTCTTC	CASRLGGSSYNEQFF	TRBV7-3	TRBJ2-1	.	TRBD2
TGTGCCAGCAGCTGGAGCGGGGGGGGAACCCAAGAGACCCAGTACTTC	CASSWSGGGTQETQYF	TRBV7-8	TRBJ2-5	.	TRBD2
TGTGCCAGCAGTTACGGCGGGGGATACGAGACCCAGTACTTC	CASSYGGGYETQYF	TRBV6-5	TRBJ2-5	once	TRBD2
TGTGCCAGCAGTTTCCCGGGATACGAGCAGTACTTC	CASSFPGYEQYF	TRBV27	TRBJ2-7	.	.
TGTGCCAGCAGCCCCGGGGGTTGGGAAGAGACCCAGTACTTC	CASSPGGWEETQYF	TRBV5-6	TRBJ2-5	.	.
TGTGCCAGCAGTCCTAGCGGGAGTCCAACCTACAATGAGCAGTTCTTC	CASSPSGSPTYNEQFF	TRBV27	TRBJ2-1	.	TRBD2
TGCGCCAGCAGCACAGGCTACGAGCAGTACTTC	CASSTGYEQYF	TRBV10-1	TRBJ2-7	.	.
TGTGCCAGCAGTTTAGAGGGGGTTAGTAATGAGCAGTTCTTC	CASSLEGVSNEQFF	TRBV28	TRBJ2-1	.	.
TGTGCCAGCAGTACAGTAGCGGGAGAGGCTTGGGATGAGCAGTTCTTC	CASSTVAGEAWDEQFF	TRBV6-6	TRBJ2-1	.	TRBD2
TGCGCCAGCAGCCATTTAGACCGTCTTCGGGAGACCCAGTACTTC	CASSHLDRLRETQYF	TRBV4-3	TRBJ2-5	.	.
TGTGCCAGCAGCTTAGGCCTCAGGGACTACGAGCAGTACTTC	CASSLGLRDYEQYF	TRBV7-9	TRBJ2-7	.	.
TGTGCCAGCAGCTCGCGAGATACGCAGTATTTT	CASSSRDTQYF	TRBV6-5	TRBJ2-3	.	.
TGTGCCAGCAGCAGCAGGGGGCGCGGGGACACTGAAGCTTTCTTT	CASSSRGRGDTEAFF	TRBV13	TRBJ1-1	few	TRBD1
TGTGCCAGCAGCCCGTCTTTGGATTTGGCCTATGGCTACACCTTC	CASSPSLDLAYGYTF	TRBV7-2	TRBJ1-2	.	.
TGTGCCAGCTCACCACGGGACTCGACCTACGAGCAGTACTTC	CASSPRDSTYEQYF	TRBV18	TRBJ2-7	.	.
TGTGCCAGCAGCCCTCATCCCGGGACCCAGGTTGGTACTGAAGCTTTCTTT	CASSPHPGTQVGTEAFF	TRBV4-2	TRBJ1-1	.	.
TGTGCCAGCAGCTTAGTTGAGGGGTATGGCTACACCTTC	CASSLVEGYGYTF	TRBV7-9	TRBJ1-2	.	.
TGTGCCACCAGCAGGGCCTTAGGGGGCCCCGGGGAGCTGTTTTTT	CATSRALGGPGELFF	TRBV15	TRBJ2-2	.	TRBD1